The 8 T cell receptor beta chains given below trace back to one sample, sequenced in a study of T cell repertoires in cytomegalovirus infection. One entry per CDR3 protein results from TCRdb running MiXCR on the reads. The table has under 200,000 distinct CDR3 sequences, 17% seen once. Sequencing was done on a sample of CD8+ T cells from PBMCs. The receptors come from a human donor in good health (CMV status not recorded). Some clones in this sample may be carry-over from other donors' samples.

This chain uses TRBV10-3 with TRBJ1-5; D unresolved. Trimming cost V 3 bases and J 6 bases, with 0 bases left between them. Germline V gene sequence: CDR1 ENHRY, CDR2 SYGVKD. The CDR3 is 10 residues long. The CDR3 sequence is CAISDQPQHF. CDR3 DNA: TGTGCCATCAGTGATCAGCCCCAGCATTTT.

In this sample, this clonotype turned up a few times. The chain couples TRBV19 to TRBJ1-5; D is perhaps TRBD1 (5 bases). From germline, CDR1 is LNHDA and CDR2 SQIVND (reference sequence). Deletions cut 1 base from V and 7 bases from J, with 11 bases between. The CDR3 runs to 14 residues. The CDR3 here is CASSIGGGGQPQHF. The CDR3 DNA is TGTGCCAGTAGTATAGGTGGGGGGGGACAGCCCCAGCATTTT.

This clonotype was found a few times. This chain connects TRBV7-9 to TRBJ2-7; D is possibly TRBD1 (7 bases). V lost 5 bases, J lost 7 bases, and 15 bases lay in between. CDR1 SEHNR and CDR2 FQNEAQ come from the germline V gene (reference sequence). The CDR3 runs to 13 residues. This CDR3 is CASSPGGIREQYF. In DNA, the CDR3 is TGTGCCAGCAGCCCAGGGGGGATTCGAGAGCAGTACTTC.

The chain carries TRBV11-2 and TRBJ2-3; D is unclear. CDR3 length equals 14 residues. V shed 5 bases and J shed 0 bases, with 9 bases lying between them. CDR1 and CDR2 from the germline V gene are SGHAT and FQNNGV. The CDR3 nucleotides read TGTGCCAGCAGCGCCCTCCTTAGCACAGATACGCAGTATTTT. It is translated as CASSALLSTDTQYF.

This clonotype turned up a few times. CDR3 nucleotides: TGTGCCAGCAGCTTAGGGGGTGGTGAAGGGACCCCTTACACCTTC. It codes for CASSLGGGEGTPYTF. V gene TRBV11-2 combines with J gene TRBJ1-2; possible D gene TRBD1, 5 bases. The CDR3 sequence is 15 residues long. The germline V gene encodes CDR1 SGHAT and CDR2 FQNNGV. Trimming removed 1 base from V and 11 bases from J, with 20 bases in between.

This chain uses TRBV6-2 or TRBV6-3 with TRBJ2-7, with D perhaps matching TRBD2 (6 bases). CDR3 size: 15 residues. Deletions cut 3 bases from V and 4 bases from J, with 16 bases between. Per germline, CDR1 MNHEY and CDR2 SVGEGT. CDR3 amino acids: CASSYGTLGGYEQYF. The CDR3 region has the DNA TGTGCCAGCAGTTATGGGACTCTAGGAGGGTACGAGCAGTACTTC.

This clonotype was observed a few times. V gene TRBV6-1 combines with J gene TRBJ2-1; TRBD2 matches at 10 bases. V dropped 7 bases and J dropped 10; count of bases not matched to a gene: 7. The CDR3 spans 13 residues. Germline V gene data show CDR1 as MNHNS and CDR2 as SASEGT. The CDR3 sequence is CASNSGRRGEQFF. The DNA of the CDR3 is TGTGCCAGCAATAGCGGGAGGAGGGGCGAGCAGTTCTTC.

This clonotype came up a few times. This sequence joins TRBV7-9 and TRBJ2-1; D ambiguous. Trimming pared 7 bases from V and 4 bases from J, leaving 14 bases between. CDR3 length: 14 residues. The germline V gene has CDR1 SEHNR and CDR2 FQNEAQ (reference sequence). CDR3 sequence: CASIHGSLYNEQFF. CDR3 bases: TGTGCCAGCATCCATGGCTCCTTGTACAATGAGCAGTTCTTC.